The rows below give T cell receptor beta chains drawn from one sample of a study of tumor and adjacent non-tumor tissue in lung cancer. Each CDR3 protein gets one entry after TCRdb re-called the multiplex PCR reads with MiXCR. The sample lists some 100,000 distinct CDR3 sequences; 65% were seen once. Sequencing was done on a sample of distant non-tumor lung tissue. These receptors came from a man in his thirties or forties with non-small cell lung cancer. Each CDR3 is given with its conserved first and last residue. Each record gives: clone size, J gene, D gene, V gene, CDR3 protein, CDR3 DNA. D genes are given only for firm matches. Clone size appears in some rows only: once, few, many, or a class for an expanded clone.

NA,TRBJ1-4,NA,TRBV5-4,CASSFPGDEKPFF,TGTGCCAGCAGCTTTCCGGGAGACGAAAAACCGTTTTTT
many,TRBJ1-2,TRBD1,TRBV4-2,CASSQGQGYGYTF,TGTGCCAGCAGCCAAGGACAGGGTTATGGCTACACCTTC
few,TRBJ2-2,NA,TRBV9,CASSADFANTGELFF,TGTGCCAGCAGCGCGGACTTTGCGAACACCGGGGAGCTGTTTTTT
few,TRBJ2-5,NA,TRBV24-1,CATSDLMRGQETQYF,TGTGCCACCAGTGATTTGATGAGGGGGCAAGAGACCCAGTACTTC
many,TRBJ2-1,NA,TRBV10-2,CASSETTGYNEQFF,TGCGCCAGCAGTGAGACCACAGGGTACAATGAGCAGTTCTTC
many,TRBJ2-5,NA,TRBV24-1,CATSAGGAGRETQYF,TGTGCCACCAGTGCTGGCGGGGCAGGTCGAGAGACCCAGTACTTC
NA,TRBJ2-3,TRBD2,TRBV6-4,CASSEAGETDTQYF,TGTGCCAGCAGTGAAGCGGGAGAGACAGATACGCAGTATTTT
NA,TRBJ1-2,NA,TRBV11-2,CACSLEAGANYGYTF,TGTGCCTGCAGCTTAGAGGCAGGGGCTAACTATGGCTACACCTTC
NA,TRBJ2-3,NA,TRBV5-4,CASSSSQRRGRNTQYF,TGTGCCAGCAGCTCGTCCCAGCGGAGGGGTAGAAATACGCAGTATTTT
once,TRBJ2-7,NA,TRBV12-3/TRBV12-4,CASSLGLPPCEQYF,TGTGCTAGCAGTTTGGGGTTGCCCCCCTGCGAGCAGTACTTC
NA,TRBJ1-1,NA,TRBV4-1,CASSQEGTAGTEAFF,TGCGCCAGCAGCCAAGAGGGAACGGCAGGCACCGAAGCTTTCTTT
NA,TRBJ2-1,TRBD2,TRBV6-1,CANTGSGAYNEQFF,TGTGCCAACACTGGGAGCGGGGCCTACAATGAGCAGTTCTTC
NA,TRBJ2-1,NA,TRBV11-2,CASSEGVGVNEQFF,TGTGCTAGCAGCGAGGGGGTGGGAGTCAATGAGCAGTTCTTC
NA,TRBJ2-1,NA,TRBV29-1,CSVGLGGVYNEQFF,TGCAGCGTTGGGCTCGGCGGTGTCTACAATGAGCAGTTCTTC
NA,TRBJ2-5,NA,TRBV11-2,CGSSWRQVERETQYF,TGTGGCAGCAGCTGGAGACAGGTCGAGCGTGAGACCCAGTACTTC
NA,TRBJ1-1,NA,TRBV12-3/TRBV12-4,CASSLNRGPCTEAIF,TGTGCCAGCAGTTTAAATCGGGGTCCGTGCACTGAAGCCATCTTT
NA,TRBJ2-7,TRBD1,TRBV11-2,CASSLRTGLTYEQYF,TGTGCCAGCAGCTTAAGGACAGGGTTGACCTACGAGCAGTACTTC
few,TRBJ1-6,NA,TRBV11-2,CASSSWRHPSSYNSPLHF,TGTGCCAGCAGCTCCTGGAGACATCCGAGCTCCTATAATTCACCCCTCCACTTT
many,TRBJ1-5,TRBD1,TRBV29-1,CSVAQGRNNQPQHF,TGCAGCGTTGCACAGGGGCGCAACAATCAGCCCCAGCATTTT
NA,TRBJ2-7,NA,TRBV11-2,CASGPVDGASYEQYF,TGTGCCAGCGGCCCGGTGGACGGGGCCTCCTACGAGCAGTACTTC
NA,TRBJ2-1,NA,TRBV12-3/TRBV12-4,CASTPQGRAYGNEQLF,TGTGCCAGCACCCCCCAAGGCAGGGCATATGGGAATGAGCAGTTATTC
many,TRBJ2-7,NA,TRBV4-1,CASSQEPGRAYEQYF,TGCGCCAGCAGCCAAGAACCGGGGCGCGCCTACGAGCAGTACTTC
many,TRBJ1-6,NA,TRBV12-3/TRBV12-4,CASSLDQNSPLHF,TGTGCCAGCAGTTTAGATCAAAATTCACCCCTCCACTTT
NA,TRBJ2-3,NA,TRBV20-1,CNPEGTYTQYF,TGCAATCCCGAGGGCACATATACGCAGTATTTT
once,TRBJ1-1,NA,TRBV7-8,CVSNSRPETEAFF,TGTGTCAGCAACTCGAGACCCGAAACCGAAGCTTTCTTT
many,TRBJ2-1,NA,TRBV12-3/TRBV12-4,CASSEVGDEQFF,TGTGCCAGCAGTGAGGTGGGCGATGAGCAGTTCTTC